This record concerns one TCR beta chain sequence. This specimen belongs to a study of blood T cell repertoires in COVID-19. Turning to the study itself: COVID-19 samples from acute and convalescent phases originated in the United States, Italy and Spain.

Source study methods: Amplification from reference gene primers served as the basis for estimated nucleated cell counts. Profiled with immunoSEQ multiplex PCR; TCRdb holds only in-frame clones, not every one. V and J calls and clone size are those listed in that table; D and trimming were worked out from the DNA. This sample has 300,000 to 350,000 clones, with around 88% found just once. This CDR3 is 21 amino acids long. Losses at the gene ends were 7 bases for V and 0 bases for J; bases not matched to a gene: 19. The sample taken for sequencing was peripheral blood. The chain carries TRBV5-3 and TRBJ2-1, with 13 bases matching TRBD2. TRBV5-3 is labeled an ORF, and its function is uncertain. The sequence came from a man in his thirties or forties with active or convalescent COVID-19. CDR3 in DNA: TGTGCCAGACCGGGCCACCCTAAGGGGACTAGCGGGACGAGCTCCTACAATGAGCAGTTCTTC. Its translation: CARPGHPKGTSGTSSYNEQFF.